The 9 T cell receptor beta chains given below trace back to one sample, sequenced in a study of cytomegalovirus exposure and HLA in healthy donors. Primers included in the PCR were 60 Vbeta and 13 Jbeta primers. TCRdb keeps only in-frame clones here, not all; method: immunoSEQ multiplex PCR. The sample includes around 98,000 clones, roughly 81% seen only once; the top ten take more than 1.4%. The sample comprised PBMCs. These receptors originate from a man aged 35-49 years in good health and CMV-seronegative.

The chain recombines TRBV7-6 with TRBJ2-7; TRBD2 matches at 13 bases. CDR1 SGHVS and CDR2 FNYEAQ come from the germline V gene. The CDR3 has 15 residues. V was pared by 5 bases and J by 1 base, with 2 bases of the junction left unmatched. The chain's CDR3 is CASSGGLAGSYEQYF. The DNA of the CDR3 is TGTGCCAGCAGCGGGGGACTAGCGGGGTCCTACGAGCAGTACTTC.

In DNA, the CDR3 is TGTGCCAGCAGCGACTTTAACGAGCAGTACTTC. Its translation: CASSDFNEQYF. The genes are TRBV7-9 and TRBJ2-5; D is unresolved. The last part of the DNA fits TRBJ2-7 better; the J call may be wrong. The length of the CDR3 is 11 residues. CDR1 is SEHNR and CDR2 is FQNEAQ in the germline V gene (reference sequence).

The chain links TRBV5-6 to TRBJ2-1, with TRBD2 matching over 9 bases. The trim removed 1 base at V and 3 bases at J, leaving 5 bases unmatched. The CDR3 has 16 residues. Germline CDR1 is SGHDT and CDR2 is YYEEEE. CDR3 coding DNA: TGTGCCAGCAGCTTGTACCTAGCGGGACGCTACAATGAGCAGTTCTTC. Translation gives CASSLYLAGRYNEQFF.

The chain is built from TRBV29-1 and TRBJ1-2; D might be TRBD1 (5 bases). Trimming pared 3 bases from V and 1 base from J, leaving 15 bases between. The CDR3 spans 15 residues. Looked up from germline, CDR1 is SQVTM and CDR2 is ANQGSEA. CDR3 bases: TGCAGCGTTGATGGGCAGGGCTGGGGTAACTATGGCTACACCTTC. It is translated as CSVDGQGWGNYGYTF.

This chain joins TRBV7-9 and TRBJ2-7; possibly TRBD1 for D (5 bases). Trimming pared 3 bases from V and 2 bases from J, leaving 11 bases between. The length of the CDR3 is 14 residues. The V gene's germline CDR1 is SEHNR and CDR2 FQNEAQ (reference sequence). The CDR3 protein is CASSFVRAPYEQYF. The DNA for the CDR3 is TGTGCCAGCAGCTTCGTCAGGGCACCCTACGAGCAGTACTTC.

The rearrangement links TRBV7-2 to TRBJ2-1; 7 bases are shared with TRBD2. CDR1 SGHTA and CDR2 FQGNSA come from the germline V gene. Trimming took 3 bases from V and 3 from J; bases not matched to a gene: 8. The CDR3 runs 16 residues. CDR3: CASSLGRGRFYNEQFF. Here the CDR3 DNA reads TGTGCCAGCAGCTTGGGGCGGGGGAGATTCTACAATGAGCAGTTCTTC.

V and J are TRBV7-9 and TRBJ2-1; D is ambiguous. V was cut by 3 bases and J by 0 bases, with 9 bases left in between. Per germline, CDR1 SEHNR and CDR2 FQNEAQ (reference sequence). The CDR3 length is 15 residues. As DNA, the CDR3 is TGTGCCAGCAGCTTCTCATGGAGCTCCTACAATGAGCAGTTCTTC. This translates into CASSFSWSSYNEQFF.

With regard to this clone: No conserved phenylalanine or tryptophan is present at the end of the CDR3, so a read error is the likely explanation. The chain recombines TRBV5-1 with TRBJ1-1; D might be TRBD1 (6 bases). CDR1 and CDR2 (germline): SGHRS, YFSETQ. The CDR3 runs 16 residues. The V gene lost 1 base and the J gene lost 3 bases, with 16 bases spanning the gap. In DNA, the CDR3 is TGCGCCAGCAGCTTGACGGCAGGGGCTGGGGACACTGAAGCTTTCCTT. It translates to CASSLTAGAGDTEAFL.

V and J are TRBV4-1 and TRBJ2-7; 8 bases are a match to TRBD1. The CDR3 sequence is 14 residues long. The trim removed 5 bases at V and 4 bases at J, leaving 7 bases unmatched. Germline V gene sequence: CDR1 MGHRA, CDR2 YSYEKL. In DNA, the CDR3 is TGCGCCAGCAGCGATACAGGGGGTCTATACGAGCAGTACTTC. Its protein is CASSDTGGLYEQYF.